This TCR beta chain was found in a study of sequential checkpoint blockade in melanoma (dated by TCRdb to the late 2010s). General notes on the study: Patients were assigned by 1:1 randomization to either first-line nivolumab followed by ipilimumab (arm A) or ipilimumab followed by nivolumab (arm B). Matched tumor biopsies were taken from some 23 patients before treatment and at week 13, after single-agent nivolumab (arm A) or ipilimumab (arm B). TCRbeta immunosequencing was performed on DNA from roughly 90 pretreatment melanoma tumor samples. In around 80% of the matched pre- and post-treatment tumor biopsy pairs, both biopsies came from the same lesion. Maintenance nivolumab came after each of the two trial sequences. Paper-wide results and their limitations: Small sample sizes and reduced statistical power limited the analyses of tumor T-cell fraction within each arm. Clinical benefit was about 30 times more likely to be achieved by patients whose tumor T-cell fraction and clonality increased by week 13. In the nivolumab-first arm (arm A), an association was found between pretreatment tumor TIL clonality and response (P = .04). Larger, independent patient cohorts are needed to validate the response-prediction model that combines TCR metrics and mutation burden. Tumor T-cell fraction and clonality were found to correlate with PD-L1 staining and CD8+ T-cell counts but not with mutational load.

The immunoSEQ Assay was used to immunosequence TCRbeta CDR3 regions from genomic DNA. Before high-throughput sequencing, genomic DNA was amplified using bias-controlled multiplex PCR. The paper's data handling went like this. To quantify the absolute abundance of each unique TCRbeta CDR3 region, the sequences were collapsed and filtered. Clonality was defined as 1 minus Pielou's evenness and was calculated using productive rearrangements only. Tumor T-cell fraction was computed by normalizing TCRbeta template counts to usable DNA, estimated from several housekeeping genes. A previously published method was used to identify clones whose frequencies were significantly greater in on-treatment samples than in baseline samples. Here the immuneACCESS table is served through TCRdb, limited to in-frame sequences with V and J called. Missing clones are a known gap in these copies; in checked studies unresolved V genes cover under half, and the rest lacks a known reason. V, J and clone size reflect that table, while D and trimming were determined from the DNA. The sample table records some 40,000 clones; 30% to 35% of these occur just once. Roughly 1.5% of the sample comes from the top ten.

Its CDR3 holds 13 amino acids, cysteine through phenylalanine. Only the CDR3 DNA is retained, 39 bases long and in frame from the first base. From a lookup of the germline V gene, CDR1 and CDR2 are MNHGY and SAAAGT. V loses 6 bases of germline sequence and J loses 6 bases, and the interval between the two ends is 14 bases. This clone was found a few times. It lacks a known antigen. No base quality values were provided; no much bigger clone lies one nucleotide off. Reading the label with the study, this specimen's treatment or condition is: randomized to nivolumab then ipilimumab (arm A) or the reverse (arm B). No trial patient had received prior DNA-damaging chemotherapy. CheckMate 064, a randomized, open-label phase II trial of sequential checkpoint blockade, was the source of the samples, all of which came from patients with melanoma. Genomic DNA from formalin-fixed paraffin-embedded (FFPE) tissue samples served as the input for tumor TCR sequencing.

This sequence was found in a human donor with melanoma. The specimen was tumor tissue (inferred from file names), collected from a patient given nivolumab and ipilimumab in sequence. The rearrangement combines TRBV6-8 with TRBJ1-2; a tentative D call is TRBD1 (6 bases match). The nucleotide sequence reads TGTGCCAGCAGGCCAACAGGGAACGATGGCTACACCTTC. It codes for CASRPTGNDGYTF.